This TCR beta chain originates from a study of T cells in Graves' hyperthyroidism and ophthalmopathy. At the level of the study: Peripheral blood was taken when the disease was first diagnosed, before any treatment began.

Germline loops: CDR1 SGHVS, CDR2 FQNEAQ. This CDR3 comprises 14 residues. Trimming took 2 bases from V and 6 from J; bases not matched to a gene: 4. Study results and limitations: With a median lead of roughly 6.2 months before onset, the model predicted ophthalmopathy. Most clonotypes expanded in the thyroid (above 0.001) were also present in blood.

Each diagnosis was grounded in clinical symptoms, serum thyroxine and TRAb, thyroid ultrasound, and orbital computed tomography. This clonotype was seen repeatedly, ten times or more. The target antigen is unknown. The CDR3 regions of TCR beta were amplified from RNA transcripts. Researchers ran a first-round RT-PCR on the TCR CDR3 using the HTBI primer set. One entry per CDR3 protein, called by TCRdb with MiXCR from the multiplex PCR reads. The table shows approximately 700,000 distinct CDR3 sequences, with around 15% occurring only once. The clonotype was recovered from a young man with Graves' hyperthyroidism. The sample was blood. V gene TRBV7-8 combines with J gene TRBJ1-5, with 7 positions matching TRBD1. CDR3 amino acids: CASSLPGQAQPQHF. DNA of the CDR3: TGTGCCAGCAGCTTACCCGGACAGGCTCAGCCCCAGCATTTT.